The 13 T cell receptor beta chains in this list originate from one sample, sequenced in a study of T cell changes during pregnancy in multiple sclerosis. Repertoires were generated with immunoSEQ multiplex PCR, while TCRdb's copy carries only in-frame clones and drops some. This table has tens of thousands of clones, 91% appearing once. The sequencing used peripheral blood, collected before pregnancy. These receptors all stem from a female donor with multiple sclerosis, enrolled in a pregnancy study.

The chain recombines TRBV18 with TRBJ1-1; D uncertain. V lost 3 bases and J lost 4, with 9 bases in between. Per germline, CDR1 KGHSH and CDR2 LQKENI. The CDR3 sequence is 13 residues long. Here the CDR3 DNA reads TGTGCCAGCTCACCGGACCGGGGCACTGAAGCTTTCTTT. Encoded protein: CASSPDRGTEAFF.

CDR3 sequence: CSVGGANQPQHF. The CDR3 nucleotides read TGCAGCGTCGGAGGGGCTAATCAGCCCCAGCATTTT. The chain recombines TRBV29-1 with TRBJ1-5; D may be TRBD1 (5 bases). The germline gives CDR1 SQVTM, CDR2 ANQGSEA. V shed 6 bases and J shed 4 bases, with 10 bases lying between them. This CDR3 is 12 amino acids long.

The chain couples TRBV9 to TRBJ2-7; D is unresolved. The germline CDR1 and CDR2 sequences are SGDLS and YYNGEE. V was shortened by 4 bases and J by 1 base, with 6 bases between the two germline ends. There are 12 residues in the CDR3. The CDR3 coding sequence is TGTGCCAGCAGCCCCCCTTCCTACGAGCAGTACTTC. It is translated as CASSPPSYEQYF. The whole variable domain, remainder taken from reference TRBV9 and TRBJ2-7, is DSGVTQTPKHLITATGQRVTLRCSPRSGDLSVYWYQQSLDQGLQFLIQYYNGEERAKGNILERFSAQQFPDLHSELNLSSLELGDSALYFCASSPPSYEQYFGPGTRLTVT.

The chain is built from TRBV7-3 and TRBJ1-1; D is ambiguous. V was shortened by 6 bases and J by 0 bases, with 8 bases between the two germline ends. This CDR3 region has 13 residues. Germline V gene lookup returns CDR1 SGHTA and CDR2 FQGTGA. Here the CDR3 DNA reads TGTGCCAGCAGTCTTGCGATGAACACTGAAGCTTTCTTT. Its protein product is CASSLAMNTEAFF.

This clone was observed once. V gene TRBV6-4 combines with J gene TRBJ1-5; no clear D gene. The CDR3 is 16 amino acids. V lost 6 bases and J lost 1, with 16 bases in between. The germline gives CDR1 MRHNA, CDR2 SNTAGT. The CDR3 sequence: CASSHTTLGSNQPQHF. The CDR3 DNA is TGTGCCAGCAGCCATACTACGCTAGGAAGCAATCAGCCCCAGCATTTT.

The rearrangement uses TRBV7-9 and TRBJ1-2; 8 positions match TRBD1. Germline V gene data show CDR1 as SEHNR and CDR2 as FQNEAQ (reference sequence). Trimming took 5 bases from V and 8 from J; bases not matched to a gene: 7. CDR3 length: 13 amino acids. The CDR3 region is CASSPTGDQGYTF. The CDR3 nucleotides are TGTGCCAGCAGCCCGACAGGGGATCAGGGCTACACCTTC. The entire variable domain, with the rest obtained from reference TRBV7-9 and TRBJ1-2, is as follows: DTGVSQNPRHKITKRGQNVTFRCDPISEHNRLYWYRQTLGQGPEFLTYFQNEAQLEKSRLLSDRFSAERPKGSFSTLEIQRTEQGDSAMYLCASSPTGDQGYTFGSGTRLTVV.

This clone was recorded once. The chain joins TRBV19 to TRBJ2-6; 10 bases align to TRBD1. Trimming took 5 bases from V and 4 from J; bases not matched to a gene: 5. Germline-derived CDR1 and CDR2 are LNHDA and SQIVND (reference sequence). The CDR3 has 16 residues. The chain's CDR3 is CASSPGQGNGANVLTF. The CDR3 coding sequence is TGTGCCAGTAGTCCGGGACAGGGGAACGGGGCCAACGTCCTGACTTTC.

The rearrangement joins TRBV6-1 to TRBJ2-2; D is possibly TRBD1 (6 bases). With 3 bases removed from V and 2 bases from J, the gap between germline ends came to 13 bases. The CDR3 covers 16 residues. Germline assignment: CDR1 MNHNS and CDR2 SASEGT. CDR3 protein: CASSDLHRANTGELFF. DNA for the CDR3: TGTGCCAGCAGTGATCTCCACAGGGCTAACACCGGGGAGCTGTTTTTT.

The CDR3 nucleotides are TGTGCCAGCAGCGTGAGCGGGGGCTACGAGCAGTACTTC. Its protein product is CASSVSGGYEQYF. The J gene is TRBJ2-7, the V gene TRBV9, with 8 positions matching TRBD2. This CDR3 region has 13 residues. Germline V gene data show CDR1 as SGDLS and CDR2 as YYNGEE. V trimming: 2 bases; J trimming: 3 bases; junction bases outside the gene matches: 1.

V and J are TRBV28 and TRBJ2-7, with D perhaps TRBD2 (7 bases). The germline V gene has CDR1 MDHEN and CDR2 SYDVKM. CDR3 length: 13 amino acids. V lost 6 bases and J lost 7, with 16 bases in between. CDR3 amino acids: CASRSRGAGEQYF. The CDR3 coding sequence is TGTGCCAGCAGGTCACGGGGGGCAGGTGAGCAGTACTTC. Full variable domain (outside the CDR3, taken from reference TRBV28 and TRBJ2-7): DVKVTQSSRYLVKRTGEKVFLECVQDMDHENMFWYRQDPGLGLRLIYFSYDVKMKEKGDIPEGYSVSREKKERFSLILESASTNQTSMYLCASRSRGAGEQYFGPGTRLTVT.

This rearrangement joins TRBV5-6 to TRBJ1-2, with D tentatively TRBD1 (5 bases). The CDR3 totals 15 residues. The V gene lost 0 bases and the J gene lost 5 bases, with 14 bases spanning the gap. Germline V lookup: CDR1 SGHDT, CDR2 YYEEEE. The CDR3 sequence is CASSLDIRAPYGYTF. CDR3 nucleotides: TGTGCCAGCAGCTTGGATATCAGGGCCCCATATGGCTACACCTTC.

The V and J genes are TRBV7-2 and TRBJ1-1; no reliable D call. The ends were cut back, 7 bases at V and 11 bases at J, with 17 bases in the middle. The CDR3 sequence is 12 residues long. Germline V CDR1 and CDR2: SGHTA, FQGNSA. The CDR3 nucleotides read TGTGCCAGCACCGTGAGCGGGCTGGGGGCTTTCTTT. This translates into CASTVSGLGAFF. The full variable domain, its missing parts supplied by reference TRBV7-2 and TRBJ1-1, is GAGVSQSPSNKVTEKGKDVELRCDPISGHTALYWYRQSLGQGLEFLIYFQGNSAPDKSGLPSDRFSAERTGGSVSTLTIQRTQQEDSAVYLCASTVSGLGAFFGQGTRLTVV.

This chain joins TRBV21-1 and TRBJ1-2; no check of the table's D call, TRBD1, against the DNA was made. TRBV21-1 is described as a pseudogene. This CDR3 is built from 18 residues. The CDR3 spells CASSILANRTGVFYGYTF. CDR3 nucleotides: TGTGCCAGCAGCATTCTAGCTAATAGGACAGGGGTCTTCTATGGCTACACCTTC.